The 9 T cell receptor beta chains listed next were all sequenced from one sample in a study of OX40 agonist ivuxolimab in advanced cancers. Only in-frame clones appear in the TCRdb table, and some are missing; sequencing was by immunoSEQ multiplex PCR. The sample includes 90,000 to 100,000 clones, approximately 90% of them seen just once. The sample consisted of CD4+ or CD8+ T cells sorted from blood, taken in a trial of the OX40 agonist ivuxolimab. The source is an adult with an advanced solid tumor such as melanoma, head and neck, liver or kidney cancer.

The chain combines TRBV28 with TRBJ2-7, with D perhaps given as TRBD1 or TRBD2 (5 bases each). CDR1 is MDHEN and CDR2 is SYDVKM in the germline V gene. CDR3 size: 14 residues. Between the trimmed V and J ends, which lost 4 bases and 6 bases, there was a span of 16 bases. The CDR3 DNA reads as TGTGCCAGCAGTTCTAACTCATGGGGGTTCGAGCAGTACTTC. Amino acid sequence: CASSSNSWGFEQYF.

This chain joins TRBV11-3 and TRBJ2-3; possibly TRBD2 for D (5 bases). Trimming cost V 0 bases and J 1 base, with 11 bases left between them. Germline V gives CDR1 SGHNT, CDR2 YENEEA. The CDR3 totals 16 residues. CDR3 sequence reads: CASSLDLASGTDTQYF. Written as DNA, the CDR3 is TGTGCCAGCAGCTTAGATTTAGCGAGCGGCACAGATACGCAGTATTTT.

The chain recombines TRBV30 with TRBJ2-6; 8 nucleotides line up with TRBD1. Germline V gives CDR1 GTSNPN, CDR2 SVGIG (reference sequence). Trimming took 3 bases from V and 4 from J; bases not matched to a gene: 8. This CDR3 has 16 amino acids. CDR3 in amino acids: CAWRTGDLAGANVLTF. CDR3 sequence (DNA): TGTGCCTGGAGGACAGGGGATTTAGCCGGGGCCAACGTCCTGACTTTC.

V gene TRBV5-1 combines with J gene TRBJ1-3, with TRBD1 as a possible D gene (5 bases). The V end was cut by 4 bases, the J end by 3 bases, with 11 bases between. Germline CDR1 is SGHRS and CDR2 is YFSETQ. The CDR3 covers 14 residues. The CDR3 DNA is TGCGCCAGCAGCGGCGGGGGAATTGGAAACACCATATATTTT. Its protein product is CASSGGGIGNTIYF.

The rearrangement links TRBV5-1 to TRBJ1-1; D is uncertain. Trimming took 0 bases from V and 3 from J, leaving 9 bases between them. The germline V gene has CDR1 SGHRS and CDR2 YFSETQ. The CDR3 has 14 residues. The CDR3 nucleotides read TGCGCCAGCAGCTTGGTTGGCGGAGACACTGAAGCTTTCTTT. Amino acid sequence: CASSLVGGDTEAFF. The complete variable domain, with remaining parts taken from reference TRBV5-1 and TRBJ1-1, reads KAGVTQTPRYLIKTRGQQVTLSCSPISGHRSVSWYQQTPGQGLQFLFEYFSETQRNKGNFPGRFSGRQFSNSRSEMNVSTLELGDSALYLCASSLVGGDTEAFFGQGTRLTVV.

V is TRBV10-3 and J is TRBJ2-1; D is unclear. CDR1 ENHRY and CDR2 SYGVKD come from the germline V gene. Trimming shortened V by 6 bases and J by 7 bases, and 28 bases separated the two germline ends. The CDR3 extends over 18 amino acids. The DNA for the CDR3 is TGTGCCATCAGCAGAGAGTATTTCGGGCTCCAAAGTAGTAATGAGCAGTTCTTC. Translated, it gives CAISREYFGLQSSNEQFF.

The chain carries TRBV7-9 and TRBJ2-7; 7 nucleotides match TRBD2. Trimming cost V 5 bases and J 4 bases; bases outside gene matches: 2. The germline gives CDR1 SEHNR, CDR2 FQNEAQ (reference sequence). The CDR3 extends over 12 amino acids. CDR3 loop: CASSPSGYEQYV. CDR3 sequence (DNA): TGTGCCAGCAGCCCTAGCGGATACGAGCAGTACGTC.

The chain combines TRBV6-1 with TRBJ1-3; D gene uncertain. V gave up 5 bases and J gave up 0 bases, with 8 bases separating them. The CDR3 is made up of 14 amino acids. CDR1 is MNHNS, CDR2 SASEGT, per germline. The CDR3 DNA reads as TGTGCCAGCAGTTCTTCCGGCTCTGGAAACACCATATATTTT. Translated: CASSSSGSGNTIYF.

This rearrangement joins TRBV6-6 to TRBJ1-1; a possible D gene is TRBD1 (6 bases). V dropped 6 bases and J dropped 7 bases, with 21 bases sitting between them. Germline V CDR1 and CDR2: MNHNY, SVGAGI (reference sequence). The CDR3 is made up of 15 amino acids. The CDR3 nucleotides read TGTGCCAGCAGGAGGGAAAGGAGGGGACATAATGAAGCTTTCTTT. It translates to CASRRERRGHNEAFF.